This T cell receptor beta chain was found in a study of blood T cell repertoires in COVID-19. At the level of the study: From T cells, B-cell-depleted T cells, or PBMCs came the material, which was cDNA or gDNA.

Libraries were prepared by immunoSEQ multiplex PCR; TCRdb keeps only in-frame clonotypes and omits some of them. The data hold tens of thousands of clones, with about 81% observed a single time. The CDR3 length is 19 residues. Germline CDR1 KGHDR, CDR2 SFDVKD. V was clipped by 2 bases and J by 2 bases; unmatched bases: 9. This receptor was taken from an elderly woman with acute or convalescent COVID-19. The rearrangement uses TRBV24-1 and TRBJ2-5; 14 nucleotides match TRBD2. The material sequenced was peripheral blood. CDR3 nucleotide sequence: TGTGCCACCAGTGATTACCGACTAGCGGGAGGGATCCCTCAAGAGACCCAGTACTTC. This gives the protein CATSDYRLAGGIPQETQYF.